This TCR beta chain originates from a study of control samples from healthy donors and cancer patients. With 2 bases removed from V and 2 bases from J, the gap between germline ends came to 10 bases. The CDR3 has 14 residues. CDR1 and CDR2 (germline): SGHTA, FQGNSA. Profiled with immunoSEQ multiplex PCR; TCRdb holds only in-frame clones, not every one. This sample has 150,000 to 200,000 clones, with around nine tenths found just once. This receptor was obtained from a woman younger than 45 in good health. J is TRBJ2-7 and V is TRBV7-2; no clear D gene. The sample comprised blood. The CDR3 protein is CASSLRGRPYEQYF. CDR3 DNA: TGTGCCAGCAGCTTAAGAGGCAGGCCCTACGAGCAGTACTTC.